A single TCR beta chain is shown here with its context. Its antigen is unknown. This specimen belongs to a study of shared clonotypes between healthy human individuals. General study findings and limits: Naive CD4 clonotypes overlapped across a handful of donors at approximately 5.3%.

As handled by the study authors: Junction-only immunoSEQ sequences carried no quality scores, so filtering differed. Produced via immunoSEQ multiplex PCR; TCRdb's table is partial and in-frame only. D and trimming were read from the DNA, whereas the V and J calls and clone size are those reported in that table. The table shows a few million clones, with 92% occurring only once. The germline V gene has CDR1 SSHAT and CDR2 FNYEAQ (reference sequence). The CDR3 has 15 residues. Germline trimming cut 5 bases from V and 4 bases from J; bases unmatched to any gene: 8. The split of CD4+ cells yielded CD45RA+ naive and CD45RA-negative memory subsets.

The TCR comes from a young man in good health. Some clones in this sample may be carry-over from other donors' samples. The sequencing input was naive CD4+ T cells from PBMCs. Regarding subset: CD45RA+ positively selected. The chain couples TRBV7-7 to TRBJ2-5; 9 nucleotides match TRBD1. The CDR3 protein is CASSDYRGLRETQYF. CDR3 sequence (DNA): TGTGCCAGCAGCGATTACAGGGGGCTAAGAGAGACCCAGTACTTC. Complete variable domain (other parts from reference TRBV7-7 and TRBJ2-5): GAGVSQSPRYKVTKRGQDVTLRCDPISSHATLYWYQQALGQGPEFLTYFNYEAQPDKSGLPSDRFSAERPEGSISTLTIQRTEQRDSAMYRCASSDYRGLRETQYFGPGTRLLVL.